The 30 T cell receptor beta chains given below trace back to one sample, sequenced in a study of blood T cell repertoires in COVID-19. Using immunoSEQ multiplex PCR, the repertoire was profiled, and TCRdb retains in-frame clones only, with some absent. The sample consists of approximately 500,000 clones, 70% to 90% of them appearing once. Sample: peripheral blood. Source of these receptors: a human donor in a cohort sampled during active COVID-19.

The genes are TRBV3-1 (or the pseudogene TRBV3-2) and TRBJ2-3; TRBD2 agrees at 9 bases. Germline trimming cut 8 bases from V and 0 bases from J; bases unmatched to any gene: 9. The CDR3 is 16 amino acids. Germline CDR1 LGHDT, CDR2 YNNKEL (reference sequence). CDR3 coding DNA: TGTGCCAGCGGACCGGGACTAGCTCTTAGCACAGATACGCAGTATTTT. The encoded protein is CASGPGLALSTDTQYF.

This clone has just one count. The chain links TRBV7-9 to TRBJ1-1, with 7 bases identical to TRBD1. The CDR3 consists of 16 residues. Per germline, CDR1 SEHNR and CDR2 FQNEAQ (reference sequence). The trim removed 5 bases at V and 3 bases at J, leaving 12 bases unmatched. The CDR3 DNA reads TGTGCCAGCAGCCCAAGGTCCGGGACAGCGTACACTGAAGCTTTCTTT. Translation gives CASSPRSGTAYTEAFF.

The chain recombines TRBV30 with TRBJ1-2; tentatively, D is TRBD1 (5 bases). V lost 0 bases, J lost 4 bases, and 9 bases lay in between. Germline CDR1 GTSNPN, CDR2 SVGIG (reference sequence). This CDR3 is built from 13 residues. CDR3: CAWSVEQGYGYTF. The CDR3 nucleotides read TGTGCCTGGAGTGTTGAGCAGGGCTATGGCTACACCTTC.

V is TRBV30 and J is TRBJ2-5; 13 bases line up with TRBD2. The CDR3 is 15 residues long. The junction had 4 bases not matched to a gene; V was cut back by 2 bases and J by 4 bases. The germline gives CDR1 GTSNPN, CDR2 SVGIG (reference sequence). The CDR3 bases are TGTGCCTGGAGTATGACTAGCGGGAGGTCAGAGACCCAGTACTTC. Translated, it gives CAWSMTSGRSETQYF.

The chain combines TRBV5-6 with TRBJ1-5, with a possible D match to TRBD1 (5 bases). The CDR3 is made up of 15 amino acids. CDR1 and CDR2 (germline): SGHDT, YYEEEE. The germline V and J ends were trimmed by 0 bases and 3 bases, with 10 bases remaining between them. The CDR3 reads CASSLGPGLNQPQHF. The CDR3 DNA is TGTGCCAGCAGCTTGGGTCCAGGGCTCAATCAGCCCCAGCATTTT.

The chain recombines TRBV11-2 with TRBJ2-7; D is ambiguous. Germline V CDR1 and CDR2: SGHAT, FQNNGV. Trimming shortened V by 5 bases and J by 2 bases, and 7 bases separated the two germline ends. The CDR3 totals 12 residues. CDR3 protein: CASSQNPYEQYF. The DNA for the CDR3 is TGTGCCAGCAGCCAGAACCCCTACGAGCAGTACTTC.

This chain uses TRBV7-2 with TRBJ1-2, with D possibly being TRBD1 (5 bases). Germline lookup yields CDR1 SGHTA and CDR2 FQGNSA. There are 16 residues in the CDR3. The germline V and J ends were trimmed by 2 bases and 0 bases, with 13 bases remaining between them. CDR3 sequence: CASSLIAGRANYGYTF. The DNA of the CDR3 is TGTGCCAGCAGCTTAATAGCGGGCAGGGCTAACTATGGCTACACCTTC.

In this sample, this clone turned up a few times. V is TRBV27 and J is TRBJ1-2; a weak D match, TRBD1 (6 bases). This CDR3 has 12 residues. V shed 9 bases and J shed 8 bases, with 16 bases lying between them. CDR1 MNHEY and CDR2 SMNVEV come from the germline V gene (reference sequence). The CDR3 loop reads CASKTGPGGYTF. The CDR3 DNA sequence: TGTGCCAGTAAAACAGGGCCGGGGGGCTACACCTTC.

CDR3: CASSPNWGTGGQYF. The CDR3 bases are TGTGCCAGCAGCCCAAATTGGGGGACGGGAGGACAGTACTTC. The chain carries TRBV7-2 and TRBJ2-7; 7 bases fit TRBD2. The CDR3 has 14 amino acids. The V segment lost 5 bases and the J segment 10 bases; nucleotides outside the gene matches: 14. Looked up from germline, CDR1 is SGHTA and CDR2 is FQGNSA.

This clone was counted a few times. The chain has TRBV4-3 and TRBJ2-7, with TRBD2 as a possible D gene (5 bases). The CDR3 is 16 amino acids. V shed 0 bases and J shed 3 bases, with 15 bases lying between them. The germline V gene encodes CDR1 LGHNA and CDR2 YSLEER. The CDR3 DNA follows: TGCGCCAGCAGCCAAGATCCAGGAGGAGAAGTCTACGAGCAGTACTTC. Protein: CASSQDPGGEVYEQYF.

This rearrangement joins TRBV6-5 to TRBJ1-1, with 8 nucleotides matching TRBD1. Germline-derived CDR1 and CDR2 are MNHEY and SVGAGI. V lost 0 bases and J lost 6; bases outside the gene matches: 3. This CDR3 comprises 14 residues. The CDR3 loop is CASSYSDRAAEAFF. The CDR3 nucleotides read TGTGCCAGCAGTTACTCGGACAGGGCCGCTGAAGCTTTCTTT.

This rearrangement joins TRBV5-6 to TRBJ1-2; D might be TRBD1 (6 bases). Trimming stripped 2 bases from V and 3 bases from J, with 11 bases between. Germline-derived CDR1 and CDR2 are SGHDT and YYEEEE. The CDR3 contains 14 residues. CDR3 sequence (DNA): TGTGCCAGCAGCTTACAGGGCAGGGACTATGGCTACACCTTC. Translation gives CASSLQGRDYGYTF.

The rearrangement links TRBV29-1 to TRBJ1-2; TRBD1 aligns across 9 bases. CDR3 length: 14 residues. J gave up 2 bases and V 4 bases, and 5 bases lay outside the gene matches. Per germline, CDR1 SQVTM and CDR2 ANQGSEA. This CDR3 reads CSVGATGGNYGYTF. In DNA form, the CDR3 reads TGCAGCGTTGGGGCGACAGGGGGGAACTATGGCTACACCTTC.

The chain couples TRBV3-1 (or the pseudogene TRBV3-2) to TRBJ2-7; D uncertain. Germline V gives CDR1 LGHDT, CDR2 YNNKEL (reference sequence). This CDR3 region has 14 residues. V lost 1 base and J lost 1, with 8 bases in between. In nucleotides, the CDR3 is TGTGCCAGCAGCCAAGGCCTTACTTCCTACGAGCAGTACTTC. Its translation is CASSQGLTSYEQYF.

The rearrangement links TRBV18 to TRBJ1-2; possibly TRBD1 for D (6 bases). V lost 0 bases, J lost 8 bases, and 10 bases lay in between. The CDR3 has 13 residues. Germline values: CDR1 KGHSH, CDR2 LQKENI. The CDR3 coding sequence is TGTGCCAGCTCACCACCCTACAGGGACGGCTACACCTTC. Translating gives CASSPPYRDGYTF.

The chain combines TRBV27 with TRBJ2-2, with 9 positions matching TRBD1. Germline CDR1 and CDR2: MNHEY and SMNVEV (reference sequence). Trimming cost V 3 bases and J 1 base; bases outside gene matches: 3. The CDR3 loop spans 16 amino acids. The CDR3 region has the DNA TGTGCCAGCAGTTTCGGGACAGGGTGGAACACCGGGGAGCTGTTTTTT. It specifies CASSFGTGWNTGELFF.

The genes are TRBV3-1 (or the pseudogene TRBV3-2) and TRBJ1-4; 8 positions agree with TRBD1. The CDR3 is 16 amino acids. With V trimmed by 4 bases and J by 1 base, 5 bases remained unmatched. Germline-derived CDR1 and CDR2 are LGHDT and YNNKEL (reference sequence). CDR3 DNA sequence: TGTGCCAGCAGCCCCCAGGGGGCGGTAACTAATGAAAAACTGTTTTTT. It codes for CASSPQGAVTNEKLFF.

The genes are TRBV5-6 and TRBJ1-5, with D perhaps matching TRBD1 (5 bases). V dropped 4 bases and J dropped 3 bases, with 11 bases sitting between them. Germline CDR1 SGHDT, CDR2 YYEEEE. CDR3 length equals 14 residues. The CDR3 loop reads CASSTGLHNQPQHF. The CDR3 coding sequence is TGTGCCAGCAGCACGGGACTTCACAATCAGCCCCAGCATTTT.

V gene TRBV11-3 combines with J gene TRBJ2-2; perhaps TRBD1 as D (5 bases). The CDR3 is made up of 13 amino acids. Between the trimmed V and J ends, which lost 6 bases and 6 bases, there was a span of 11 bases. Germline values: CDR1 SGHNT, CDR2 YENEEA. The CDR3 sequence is CASSPDSPGELFF. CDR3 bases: TGTGCCAGCAGTCCCGACAGCCCCGGGGAGCTGTTTTTT.

The DNA of the CDR3 is TGTGCCAGCGGGCTAGGCGGGAGTACCACAGATACGCAGTATTTT. Its translation is CASGLGGSTTDTQYF. The chain joins TRBV7-9 to TRBJ2-3; 7 bases line up with TRBD2. The length of the CDR3 is 15 residues. Germline V gene sequence: CDR1 SEHNR, CDR2 FQNEAQ (reference sequence). V lost 8 bases and J lost 2; bases outside the gene matches: 10.

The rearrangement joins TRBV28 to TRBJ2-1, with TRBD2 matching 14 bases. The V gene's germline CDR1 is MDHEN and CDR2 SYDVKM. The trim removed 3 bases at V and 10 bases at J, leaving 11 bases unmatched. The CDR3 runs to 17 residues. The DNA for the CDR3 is TGTGCCAGCAGTTTCCCGACTAGCGGGAGGGCCCGGGGGGAGCAGTTCTTC. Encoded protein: CASSFPTSGRARGEQFF.

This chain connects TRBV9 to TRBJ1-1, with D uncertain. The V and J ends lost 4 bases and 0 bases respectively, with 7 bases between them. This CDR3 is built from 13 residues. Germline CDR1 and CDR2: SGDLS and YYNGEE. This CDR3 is CASSTHMNTEAFF. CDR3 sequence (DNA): TGTGCCAGCAGCACCCACATGAACACTGAAGCTTTCTTT.

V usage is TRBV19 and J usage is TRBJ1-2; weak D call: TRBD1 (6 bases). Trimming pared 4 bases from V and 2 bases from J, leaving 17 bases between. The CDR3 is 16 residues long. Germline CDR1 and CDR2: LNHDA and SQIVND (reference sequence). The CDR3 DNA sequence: TGTGCCAGTAGTACACCCACAGGGAACCCCAACTATGGCTACACCTTC. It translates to CASSTPTGNPNYGYTF. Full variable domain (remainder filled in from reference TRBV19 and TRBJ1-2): DGGITQSPKYLFRKEGQNVTLSCEQNLNHDAMYWYRQDPGQGLRLIYYSQIVNDFQKGDIAEGYSVSREKKESFPLTVTSAQKNPTAFYLCASSTPTGNPNYGYTFGSGTRLTVV.

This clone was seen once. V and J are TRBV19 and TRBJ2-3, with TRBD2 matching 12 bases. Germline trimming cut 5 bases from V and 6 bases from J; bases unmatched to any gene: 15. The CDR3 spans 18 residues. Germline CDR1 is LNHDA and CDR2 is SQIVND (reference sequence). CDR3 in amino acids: CASSPPLLAGGPSDTQYF. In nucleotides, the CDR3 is TGTGCCAGTAGTCCGCCCCTGCTAGCGGGAGGGCCATCGGATACGCAGTATTTT.

Written as DNA, the CDR3 is TGCGCCAGCAGCTTGGATCAGAGGTTATTAGGGACAGGACAGAACGAAGAGTTTGGAAACACCATATATTTT. It codes for CASSLDQRLLGTGQNEEFGNTIYF. J is TRBJ1-3 and V is TRBV5-1, with 8 bases matching TRBD1. Germline V gene sequence: CDR1 SGHRS, CDR2 YFSETQ. Losses at the gene ends were 0 bases for V and 3 bases for J; bases not matched to a gene: 29. CDR3 length: 24 amino acids.

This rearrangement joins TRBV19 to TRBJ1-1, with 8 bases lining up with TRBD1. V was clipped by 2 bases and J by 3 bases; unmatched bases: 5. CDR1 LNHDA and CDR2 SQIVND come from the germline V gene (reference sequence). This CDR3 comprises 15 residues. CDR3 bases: TGTGCCAGTAGTATACAGGGGGCCATAGACACTGAAGCTTTCTTT. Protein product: CASSIQGAIDTEAFF.

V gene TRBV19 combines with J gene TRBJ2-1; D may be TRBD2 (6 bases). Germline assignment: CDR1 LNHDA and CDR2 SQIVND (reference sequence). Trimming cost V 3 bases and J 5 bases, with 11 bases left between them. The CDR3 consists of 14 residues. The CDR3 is CASSMRLVNNEQFF. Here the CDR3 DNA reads TGTGCCAGTAGTATGAGACTAGTTAACAATGAGCAGTTCTTC.

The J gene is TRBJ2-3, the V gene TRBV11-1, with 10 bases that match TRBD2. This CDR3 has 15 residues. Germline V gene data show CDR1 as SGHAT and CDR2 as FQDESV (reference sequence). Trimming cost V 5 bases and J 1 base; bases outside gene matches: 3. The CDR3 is CASSTGLARTDTQYF. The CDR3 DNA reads TGTGCCAGCAGCACGGGACTAGCGCGCACAGATACGCAGTATTTT.

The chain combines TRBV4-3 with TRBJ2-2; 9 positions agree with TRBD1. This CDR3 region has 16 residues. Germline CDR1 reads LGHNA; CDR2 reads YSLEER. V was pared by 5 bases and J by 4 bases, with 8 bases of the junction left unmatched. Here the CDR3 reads CASSVLVGQGTGELFF. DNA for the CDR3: TGCGCCAGCAGCGTTCTCGTGGGACAGGGCACCGGGGAGCTGTTTTTT.

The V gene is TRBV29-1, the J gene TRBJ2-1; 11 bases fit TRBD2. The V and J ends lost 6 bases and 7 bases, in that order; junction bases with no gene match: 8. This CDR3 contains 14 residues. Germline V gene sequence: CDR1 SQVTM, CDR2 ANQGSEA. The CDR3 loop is CSVQTSGIANEQFF. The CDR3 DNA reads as TGCAGCGTGCAGACTAGCGGGATCGCTAATGAGCAGTTCTTC.